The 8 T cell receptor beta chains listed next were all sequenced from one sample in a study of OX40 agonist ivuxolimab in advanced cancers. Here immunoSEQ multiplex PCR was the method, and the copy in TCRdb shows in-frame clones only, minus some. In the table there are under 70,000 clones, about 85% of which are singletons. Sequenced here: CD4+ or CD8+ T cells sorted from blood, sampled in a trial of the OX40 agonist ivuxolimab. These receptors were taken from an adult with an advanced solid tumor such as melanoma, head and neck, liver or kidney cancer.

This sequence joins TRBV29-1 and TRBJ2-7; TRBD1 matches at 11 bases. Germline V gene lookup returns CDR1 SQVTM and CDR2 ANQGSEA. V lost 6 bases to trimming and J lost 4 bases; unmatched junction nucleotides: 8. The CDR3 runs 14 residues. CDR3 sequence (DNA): TGCAGCGTGGGGCGGGACAGGGGGTATTACGAGCAGTACTTC. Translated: CSVGRDRGYYEQYF.

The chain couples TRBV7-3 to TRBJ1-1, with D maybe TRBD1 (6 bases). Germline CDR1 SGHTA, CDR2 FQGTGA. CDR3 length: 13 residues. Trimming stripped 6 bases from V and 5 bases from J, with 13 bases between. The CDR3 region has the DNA TGTGCCAGCAGTCAGACAGGCCTTACTGAAGCTTTCTTT. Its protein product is CASSQTGLTEAFF.

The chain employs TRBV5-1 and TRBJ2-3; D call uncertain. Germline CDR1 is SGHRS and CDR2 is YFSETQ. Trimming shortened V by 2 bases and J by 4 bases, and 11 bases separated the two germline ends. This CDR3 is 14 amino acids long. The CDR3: CASSFRRHADTQYF. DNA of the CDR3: TGCGCCAGCAGCTTCCGGCGGCACGCAGATACGCAGTATTTT. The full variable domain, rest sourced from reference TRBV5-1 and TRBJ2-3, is KAGVTQTPRYLIKTRGQQVTLSCSPISGHRSVSWYQQTPGQGLQFLFEYFSETQRNKGNFPGRFSGRQFSNSRSEMNVSTLELGDSALYLCASSFRRHADTQYFGPGTRLTVL.

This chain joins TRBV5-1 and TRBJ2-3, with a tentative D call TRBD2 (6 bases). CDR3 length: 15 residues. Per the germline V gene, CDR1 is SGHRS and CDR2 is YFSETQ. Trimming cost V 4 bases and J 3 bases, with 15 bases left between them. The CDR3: CASSPAGGVTDTQYF. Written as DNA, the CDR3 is TGCGCCAGCAGCCCGGCGGGCGGGGTGACAGATACGCAGTATTTT.

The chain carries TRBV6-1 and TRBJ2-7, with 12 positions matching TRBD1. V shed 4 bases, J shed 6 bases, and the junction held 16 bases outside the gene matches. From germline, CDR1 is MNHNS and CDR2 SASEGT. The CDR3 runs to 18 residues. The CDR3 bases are TGTGCCAGCAGTGGAAAGAAACTCCCGGGACAGGGGGCGGGCGAGCAGTACTTC. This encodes CASSGKKLPGQGAGEQYF.

Here the CDR3 DNA reads TGTGCCAGTCGACAGGGGGCAAGTGAAAAACTGTTTTTT. Translation: CASRQGASEKLFF. The chain carries TRBV25-1 and TRBJ1-4; 10 bases fit TRBD1. V was pared by 9 bases and J by 7 bases, with 5 bases of the junction left unmatched. Germline values: CDR1 MGHDK, CDR2 SYGVNS. CDR3 size: 13 residues.

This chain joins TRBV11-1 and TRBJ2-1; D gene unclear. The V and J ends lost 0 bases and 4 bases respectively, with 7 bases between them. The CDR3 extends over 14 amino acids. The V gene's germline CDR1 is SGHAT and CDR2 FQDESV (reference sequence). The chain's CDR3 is CASSLAGDYNEQFF. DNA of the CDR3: TGTGCCAGCAGCTTAGCTGGCGATTACAATGAGCAGTTCTTC.

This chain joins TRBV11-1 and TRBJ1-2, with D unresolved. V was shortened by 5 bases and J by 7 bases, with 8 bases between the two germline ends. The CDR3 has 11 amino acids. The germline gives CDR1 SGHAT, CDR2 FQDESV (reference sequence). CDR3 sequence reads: CASSPGSGYTF. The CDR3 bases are TGTGCCAGCAGCCCAGGAAGTGGCTACACCTTC.